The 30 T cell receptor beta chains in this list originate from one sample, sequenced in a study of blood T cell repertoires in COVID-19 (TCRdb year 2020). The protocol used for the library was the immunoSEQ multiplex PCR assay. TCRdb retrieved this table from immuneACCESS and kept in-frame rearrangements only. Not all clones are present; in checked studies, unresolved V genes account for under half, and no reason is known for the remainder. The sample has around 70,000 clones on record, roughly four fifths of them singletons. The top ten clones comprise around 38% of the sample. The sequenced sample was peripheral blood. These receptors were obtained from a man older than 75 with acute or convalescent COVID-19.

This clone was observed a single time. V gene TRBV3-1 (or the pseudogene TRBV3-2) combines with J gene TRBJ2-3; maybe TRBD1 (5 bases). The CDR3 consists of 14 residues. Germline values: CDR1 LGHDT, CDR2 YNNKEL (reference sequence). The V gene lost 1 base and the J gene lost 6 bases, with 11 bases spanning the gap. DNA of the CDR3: TGTGCCAGCAGCCAAGGGGGCTCCGGGGATACGCAGTATTTT. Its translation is CASSQGGSGDTQYF.

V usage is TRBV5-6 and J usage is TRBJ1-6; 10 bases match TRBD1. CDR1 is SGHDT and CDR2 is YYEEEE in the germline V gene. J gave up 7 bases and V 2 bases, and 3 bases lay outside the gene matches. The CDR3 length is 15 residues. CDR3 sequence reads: CASSLWDRGNSPLHF. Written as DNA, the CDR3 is TGTGCCAGCAGCTTATGGGACAGGGGAAATTCACCCCTCCACTTT. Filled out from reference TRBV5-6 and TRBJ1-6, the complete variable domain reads DAGVTQSPTHLIKTRGQQVTLRCSPKSGHDTVSWYQQALGQGPQFIFQYYEEEERQRGNFPDRFSGHQFPNYSSELNVNALLLGDSALYLCASSLWDRGNSPLHFGNGTRLTVT.

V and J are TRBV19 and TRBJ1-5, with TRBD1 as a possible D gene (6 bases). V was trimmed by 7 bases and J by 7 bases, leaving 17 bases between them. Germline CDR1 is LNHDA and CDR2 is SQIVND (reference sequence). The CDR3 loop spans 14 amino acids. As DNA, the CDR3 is TGTGCCAGTAATCAACCCCAGGGGTCCCAGCCCCAGCATTTT. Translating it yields CASNQPQGSQPQHF.

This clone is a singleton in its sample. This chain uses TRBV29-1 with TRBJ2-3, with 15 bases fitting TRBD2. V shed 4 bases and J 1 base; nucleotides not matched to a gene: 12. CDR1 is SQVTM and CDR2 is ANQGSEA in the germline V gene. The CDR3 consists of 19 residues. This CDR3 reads CSVAHGLAGGPGGTDTQYF. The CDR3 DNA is TGCAGCGTTGCCCATGGACTAGCGGGAGGGCCGGGGGGCACAGATACGCAGTATTTT.

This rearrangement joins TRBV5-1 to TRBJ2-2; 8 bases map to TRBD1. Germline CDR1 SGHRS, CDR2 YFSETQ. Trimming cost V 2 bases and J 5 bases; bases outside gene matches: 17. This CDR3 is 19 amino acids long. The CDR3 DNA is TGCGCCAGCAGCTTTGGAGAGGACAGGGTTTTTCCGAGGACCGGGGAGCTGTTTTTT. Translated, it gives CASSFGEDRVFPRTGELFF.

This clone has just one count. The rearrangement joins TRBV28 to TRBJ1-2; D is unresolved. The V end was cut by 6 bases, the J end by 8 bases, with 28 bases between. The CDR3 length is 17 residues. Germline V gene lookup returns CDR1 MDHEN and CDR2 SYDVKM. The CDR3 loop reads CASSPPVHPVSYRGYTF. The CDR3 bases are TGTGCCAGCAGCCCCCCCGTTCATCCCGTTTCCTATAGAGGCTACACCTTC.

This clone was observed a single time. CDR3 in amino acids: CASNLIYQNQPQHF. CDR3 bases: TGTGCCAGCAACCTTATTTATCAGAATCAGCCCCAGCATTTT. V and J are TRBV28 and TRBJ1-5; D is undetermined. The CDR3 has 14 amino acids. Looked up from germline, CDR1 is MDHEN and CDR2 is SYDVKM. Trimming shortened V by 7 bases and J by 4 bases, and 14 bases separated the two germline ends.

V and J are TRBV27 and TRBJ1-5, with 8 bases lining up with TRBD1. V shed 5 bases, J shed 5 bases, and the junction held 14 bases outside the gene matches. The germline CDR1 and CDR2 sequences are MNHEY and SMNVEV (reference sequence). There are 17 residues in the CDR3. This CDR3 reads CASSTRQGFGLYQPQHF. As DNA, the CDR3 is TGTGCCAGCAGTACCAGACAGGGGTTCGGGCTTTATCAGCCCCAGCATTTT.

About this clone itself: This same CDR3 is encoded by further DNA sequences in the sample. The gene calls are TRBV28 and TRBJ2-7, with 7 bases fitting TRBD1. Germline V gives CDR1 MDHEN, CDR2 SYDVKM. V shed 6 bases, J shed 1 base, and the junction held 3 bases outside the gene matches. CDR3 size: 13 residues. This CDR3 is CASSPGQSYEQYF. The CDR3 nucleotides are TGTGCCAGCAGCCCGGGACAGTCCTACGAGCAGTACTTC.

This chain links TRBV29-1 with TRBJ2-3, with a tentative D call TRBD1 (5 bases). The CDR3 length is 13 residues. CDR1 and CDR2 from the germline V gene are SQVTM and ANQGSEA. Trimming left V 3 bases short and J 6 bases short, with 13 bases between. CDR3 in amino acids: CSVDRAGTDTQYF. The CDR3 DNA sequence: TGCAGCGTTGACAGGGCTGGAACGGATACGCAGTATTTT.

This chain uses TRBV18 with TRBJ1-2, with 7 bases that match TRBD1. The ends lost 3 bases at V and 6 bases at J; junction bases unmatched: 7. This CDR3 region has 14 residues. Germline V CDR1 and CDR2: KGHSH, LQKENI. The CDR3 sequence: CASSPGQGVDGYTF. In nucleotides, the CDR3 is TGTGCCAGCTCACCTGGGCAGGGGGTCGATGGCTACACCTTC.

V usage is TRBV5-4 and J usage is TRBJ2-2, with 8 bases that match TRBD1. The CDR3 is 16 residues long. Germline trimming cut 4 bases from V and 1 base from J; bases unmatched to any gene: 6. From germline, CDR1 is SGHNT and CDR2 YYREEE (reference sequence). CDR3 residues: CASSPPGGWNTGELFF. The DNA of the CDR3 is TGTGCCAGCAGCCCGCCAGGGGGCTGGAACACCGGGGAGCTGTTTTTT.

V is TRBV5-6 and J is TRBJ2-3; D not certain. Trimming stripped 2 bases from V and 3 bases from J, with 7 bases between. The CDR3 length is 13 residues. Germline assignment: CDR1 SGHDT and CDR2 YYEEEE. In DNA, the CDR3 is TGTGCCAGCAGCTTACACGGGACAGATACGCAGTATTTT. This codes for CASSLHGTDTQYF. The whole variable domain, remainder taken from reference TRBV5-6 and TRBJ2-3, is DAGVTQSPTHLIKTRGQQVTLRCSPKSGHDTVSWYQQALGQGPQFIFQYYEEEERQRGNFPDRFSGHQFPNYSSELNVNALLLGDSALYLCASSLHGTDTQYFGPGTRLTVL.

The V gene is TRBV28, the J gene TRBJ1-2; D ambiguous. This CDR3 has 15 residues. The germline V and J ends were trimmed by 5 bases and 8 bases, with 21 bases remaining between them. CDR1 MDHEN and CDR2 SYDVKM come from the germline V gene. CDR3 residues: CASSDRELLDSGYTF. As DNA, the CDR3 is TGTGCCAGCAGTGATCGGGAGCTACTGGATAGCGGCTACACCTTC.

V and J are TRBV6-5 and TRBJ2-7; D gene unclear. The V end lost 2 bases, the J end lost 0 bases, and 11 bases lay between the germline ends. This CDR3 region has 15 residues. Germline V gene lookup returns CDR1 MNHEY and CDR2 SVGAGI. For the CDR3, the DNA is TGTGCCAGCAGTTACCAGTCCTCCAGCTCCTACGAGCAGTACTTC. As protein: CASSYQSSSSYEQYF.

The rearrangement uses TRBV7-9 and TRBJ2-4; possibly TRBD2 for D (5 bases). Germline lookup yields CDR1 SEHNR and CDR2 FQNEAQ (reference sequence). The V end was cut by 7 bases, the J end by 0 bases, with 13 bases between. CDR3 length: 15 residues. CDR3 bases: TGTGCCAGCACCCCCGGGATGGTAGCCAAAAACATTCAGTACTTC. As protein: CASTPGMVAKNIQYF.

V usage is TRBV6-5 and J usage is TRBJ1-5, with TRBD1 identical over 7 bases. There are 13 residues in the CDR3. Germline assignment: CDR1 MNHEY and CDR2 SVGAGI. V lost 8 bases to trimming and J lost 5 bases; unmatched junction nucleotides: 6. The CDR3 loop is CASVIDRDQPQHF. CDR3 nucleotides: TGTGCCAGCGTCATAGACAGGGATCAGCCCCAGCATTTT.

The DNA for the CDR3 is TGTGCCAGCAGTTCCTCCTCGACAGGGCAACAAAACTATGGCTACACCTTC. It is translated as CASSSSSTGQQNYGYTF. The genes are TRBV28 and TRBJ1-2, with 7 nucleotides matching TRBD1. The CDR3 has 17 amino acids. Per germline, CDR1 MDHEN and CDR2 SYDVKM. With 4 bases clipped from V and 2 bases from J, the junction kept 13 bases outside the gene matches.

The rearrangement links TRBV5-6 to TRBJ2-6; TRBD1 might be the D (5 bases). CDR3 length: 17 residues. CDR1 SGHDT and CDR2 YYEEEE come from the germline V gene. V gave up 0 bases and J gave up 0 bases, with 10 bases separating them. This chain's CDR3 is CASSLVGVHSGANVLTF. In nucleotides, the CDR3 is TGTGCCAGCAGCTTGGTAGGGGTGCACTCTGGGGCCAACGTCCTGACTTTC.

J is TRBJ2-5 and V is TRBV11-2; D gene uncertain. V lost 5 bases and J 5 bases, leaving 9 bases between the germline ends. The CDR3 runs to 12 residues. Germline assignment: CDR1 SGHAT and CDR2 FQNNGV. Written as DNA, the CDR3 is TGTGCCAGCAGCGCGTGGGCCGAGACCCAGTACTTC. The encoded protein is CASSAWAETQYF.

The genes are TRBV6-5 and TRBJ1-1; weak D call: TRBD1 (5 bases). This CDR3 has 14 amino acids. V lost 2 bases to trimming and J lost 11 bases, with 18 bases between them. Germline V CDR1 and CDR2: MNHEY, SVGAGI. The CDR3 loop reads CASSYKGHGSGAFF. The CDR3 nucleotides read TGTGCCAGCAGTTACAAAGGACACGGCTCTGGGGCTTTCTTT.

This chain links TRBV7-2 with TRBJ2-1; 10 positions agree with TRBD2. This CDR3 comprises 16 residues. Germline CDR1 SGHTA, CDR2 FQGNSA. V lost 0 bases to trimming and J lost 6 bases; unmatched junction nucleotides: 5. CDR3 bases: TGTGCCAGCAGCTTAGCCCCTAGCGGGGGAGGCAATGAGCAGTTCTTC. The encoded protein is CASSLAPSGGGNEQFF.

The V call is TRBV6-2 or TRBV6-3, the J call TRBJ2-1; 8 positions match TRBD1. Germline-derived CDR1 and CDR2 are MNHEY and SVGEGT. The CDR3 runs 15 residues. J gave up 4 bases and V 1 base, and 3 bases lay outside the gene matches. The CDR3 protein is CASSYLQGVYNEQFF. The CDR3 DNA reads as TGTGCCAGCAGTTACTTACAGGGGGTATACAATGAGCAGTTCTTC.

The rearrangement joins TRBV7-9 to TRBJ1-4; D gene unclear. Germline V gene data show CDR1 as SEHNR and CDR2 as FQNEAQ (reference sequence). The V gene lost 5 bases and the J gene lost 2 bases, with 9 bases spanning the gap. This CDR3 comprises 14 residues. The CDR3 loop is CASSPSGTNEKLFF. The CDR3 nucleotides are TGTGCCAGCAGCCCCTCCGGGACTAATGAAAAACTGTTTTTT.

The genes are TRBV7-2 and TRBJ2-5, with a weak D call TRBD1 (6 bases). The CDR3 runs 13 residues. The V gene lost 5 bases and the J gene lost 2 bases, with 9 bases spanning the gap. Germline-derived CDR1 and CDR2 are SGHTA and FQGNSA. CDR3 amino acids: CASSPGQQETQYF. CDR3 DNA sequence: TGTGCCAGCAGCCCCGGACAGCAAGAGACCCAGTACTTC.

The CDR3 here is CSAQKTGDTEAFF. The DNA of the CDR3 is TGCAGCGCTCAGAAAACGGGGGACACTGAAGCTTTCTTT. The chain recombines TRBV29-1 with TRBJ1-1; TRBD1 might be the D (5 bases). In germline, CDR1 is SQVTM, CDR2 ANQGSEA. The germline V and J ends were trimmed by 7 bases and 3 bases, with 15 bases remaining between them. The CDR3 covers 13 residues. Full variable domain (remainder filled in from reference TRBV29-1 and TRBJ1-1): SAVISQKPSRDICQRGTSLTIQCQVDSQVTMMFWYRQQPGQSLTLIATANQGSEATYESGFVIDKFPISRPNLTFSTLTVSNMSPEDSSIYLCSAQKTGDTEAFFGQGTRLTVV.

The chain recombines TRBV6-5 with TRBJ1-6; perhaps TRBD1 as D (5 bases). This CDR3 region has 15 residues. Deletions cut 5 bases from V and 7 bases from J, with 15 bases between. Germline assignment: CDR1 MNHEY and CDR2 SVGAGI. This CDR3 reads CASSPTKGRNSPLHF. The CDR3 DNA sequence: TGTGCCAGCAGTCCCACGAAGGGGCGAAATTCACCCCTCCACTTT.

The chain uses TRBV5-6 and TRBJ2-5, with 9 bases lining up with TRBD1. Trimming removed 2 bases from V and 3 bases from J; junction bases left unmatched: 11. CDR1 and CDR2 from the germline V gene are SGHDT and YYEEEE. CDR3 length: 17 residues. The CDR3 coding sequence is TGTGCCAGCAGCTTACTGGGGGACAGGGATTCGGAAGAGACCCAGTACTTC. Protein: CASSLLGDRDSEETQYF.

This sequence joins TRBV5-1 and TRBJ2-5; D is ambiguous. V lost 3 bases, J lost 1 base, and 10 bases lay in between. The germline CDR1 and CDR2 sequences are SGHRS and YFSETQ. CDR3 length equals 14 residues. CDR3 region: CASSYFSVQETQYF. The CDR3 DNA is TGCGCCAGCAGCTATTTTTCGGTCCAAGAGACCCAGTACTTC.

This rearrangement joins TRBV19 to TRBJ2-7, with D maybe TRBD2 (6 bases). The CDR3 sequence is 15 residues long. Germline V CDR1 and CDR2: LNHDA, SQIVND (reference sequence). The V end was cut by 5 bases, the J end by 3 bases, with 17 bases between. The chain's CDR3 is CASSPAGGFGYEQYF. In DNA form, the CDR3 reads TGTGCCAGTAGTCCCGCCGGGGGTTTCGGCTACGAGCAGTACTTC.